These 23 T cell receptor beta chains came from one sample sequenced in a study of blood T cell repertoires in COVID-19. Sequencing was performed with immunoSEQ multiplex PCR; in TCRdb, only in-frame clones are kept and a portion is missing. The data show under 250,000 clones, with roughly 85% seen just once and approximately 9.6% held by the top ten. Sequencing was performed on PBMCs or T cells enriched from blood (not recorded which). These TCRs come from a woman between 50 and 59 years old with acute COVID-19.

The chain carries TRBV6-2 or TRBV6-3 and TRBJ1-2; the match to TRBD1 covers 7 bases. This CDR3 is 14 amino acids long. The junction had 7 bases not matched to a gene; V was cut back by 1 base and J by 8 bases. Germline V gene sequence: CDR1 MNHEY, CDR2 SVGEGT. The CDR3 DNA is TGTGCCAGCAGTTACTACTCAGGGGGAAGCGGCTACACCTTC. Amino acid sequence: CASSYYSGGSGYTF.

The CDR3 nucleotides read TGCAGTGCTAGTTTCTCAAACCAGGGTAATGAAAAACTGTTTTTT. Amino acids: CSASFSNQGNEKLFF. The V and J genes are TRBV20-1 and TRBJ1-4, with a tentative D call TRBD1 (5 bases). The CDR3 is 15 amino acids. Between the trimmed V and J ends, which lost 3 bases and 4 bases, there was a span of 15 bases. Germline V gene lookup returns CDR1 DFQATT and CDR2 SNEGSKA (reference sequence).

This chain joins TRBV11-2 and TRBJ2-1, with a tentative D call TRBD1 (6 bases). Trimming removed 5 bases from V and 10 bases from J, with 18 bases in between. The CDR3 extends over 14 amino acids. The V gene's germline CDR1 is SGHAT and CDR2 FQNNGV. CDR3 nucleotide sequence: TGTGCCAGCAGCCCCCGTCGGAAGGGGGAGGAGCAGTTCTTC. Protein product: CASSPRRKGEEQFF.

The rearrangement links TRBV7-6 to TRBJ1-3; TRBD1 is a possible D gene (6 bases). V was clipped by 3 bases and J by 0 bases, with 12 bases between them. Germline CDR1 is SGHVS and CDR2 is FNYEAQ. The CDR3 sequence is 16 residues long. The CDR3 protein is CASSFMWTDSGNTIYF. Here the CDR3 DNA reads TGTGCCAGCAGCTTTATGTGGACAGACTCTGGAAACACCATATATTTT.

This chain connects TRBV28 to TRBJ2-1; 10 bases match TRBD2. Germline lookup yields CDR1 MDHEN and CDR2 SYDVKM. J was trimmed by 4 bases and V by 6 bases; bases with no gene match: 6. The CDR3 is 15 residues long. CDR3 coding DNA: TGTGCCAGCAGGCCCGAGCGGGGGGGGTACAATGAGCAGTTCTTC. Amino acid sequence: CASRPERGGYNEQFF.

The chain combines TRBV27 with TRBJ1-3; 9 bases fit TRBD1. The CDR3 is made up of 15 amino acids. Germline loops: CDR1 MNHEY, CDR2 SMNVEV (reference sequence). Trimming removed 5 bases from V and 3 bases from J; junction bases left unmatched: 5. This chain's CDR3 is CASSLNRGLGNTIYF. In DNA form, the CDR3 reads TGTGCCAGCAGTCTCAACAGGGGGCTTGGAAACACCATATATTTT.

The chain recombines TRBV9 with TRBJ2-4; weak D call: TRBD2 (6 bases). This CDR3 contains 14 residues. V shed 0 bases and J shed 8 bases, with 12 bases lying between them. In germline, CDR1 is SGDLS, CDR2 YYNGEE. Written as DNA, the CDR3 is TGTGCCAGCAGCGTAGCAGGAGGGTGGGACATTCAGTACTTC. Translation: CASSVAGGWDIQYF.

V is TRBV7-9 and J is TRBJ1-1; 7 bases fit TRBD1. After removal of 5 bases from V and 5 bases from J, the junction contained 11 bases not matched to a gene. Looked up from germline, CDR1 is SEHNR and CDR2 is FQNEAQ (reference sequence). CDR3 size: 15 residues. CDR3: CASSPPGQVETEAFF. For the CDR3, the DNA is TGTGCCAGCAGCCCGCCCGGACAGGTGGAAACTGAAGCTTTCTTT.

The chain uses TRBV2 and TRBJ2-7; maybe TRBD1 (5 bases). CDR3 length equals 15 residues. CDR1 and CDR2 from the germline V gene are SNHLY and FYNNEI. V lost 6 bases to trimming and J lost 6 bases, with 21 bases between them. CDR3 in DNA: TGTGCCAGCAGAAACGGGCAGGGATTTAAGGGCGAGCAGTACTTC. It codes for CASRNGQGFKGEQYF. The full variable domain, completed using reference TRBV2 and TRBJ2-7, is EPEVTQTPSHQVTQMGQEVILRCVPISNHLYFYWYRQILGQKVEFLVSFYNNEISEKSEIFDDQFSVERPDGSNFTLKIRSTKLEDSAMYFCASRNGQGFKGEQYFGPGTRLTVT.

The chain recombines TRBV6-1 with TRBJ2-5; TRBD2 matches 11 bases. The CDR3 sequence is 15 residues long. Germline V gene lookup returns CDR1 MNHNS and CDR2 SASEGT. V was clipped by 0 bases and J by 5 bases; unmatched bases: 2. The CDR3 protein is CASSEAPSGGETQYF. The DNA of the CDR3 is TGTGCCAGCAGTGAAGCGCCTAGCGGGGGGGAGACCCAGTACTTC.

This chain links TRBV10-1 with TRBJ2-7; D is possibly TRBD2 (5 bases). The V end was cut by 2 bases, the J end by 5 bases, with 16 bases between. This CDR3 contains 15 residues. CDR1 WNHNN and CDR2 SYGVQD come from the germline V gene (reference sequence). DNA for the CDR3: TGCGCCAGCAGTGAGGGGCGAGGGATCTACCACGAGCAGTACTTC. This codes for CASSEGRGIYHEQYF.

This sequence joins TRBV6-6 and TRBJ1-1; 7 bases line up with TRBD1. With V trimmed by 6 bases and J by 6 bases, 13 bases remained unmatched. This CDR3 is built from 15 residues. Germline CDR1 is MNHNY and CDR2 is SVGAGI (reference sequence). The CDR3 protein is CASSSSRGRKAEAFF. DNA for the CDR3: TGTGCCAGCAGCTCCTCTAGGGGGCGCAAGGCTGAAGCTTTCTTT.

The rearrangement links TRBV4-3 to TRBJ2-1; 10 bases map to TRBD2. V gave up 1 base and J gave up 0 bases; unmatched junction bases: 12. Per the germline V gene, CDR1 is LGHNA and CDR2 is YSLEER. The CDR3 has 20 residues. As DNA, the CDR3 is TGCGCCAGCAGCCAAGTACTTGGACTAGCGGCTAGGAGCTCCTACAATGAGCAGTTCTTC. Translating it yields CASSQVLGLAARSSYNEQFF.

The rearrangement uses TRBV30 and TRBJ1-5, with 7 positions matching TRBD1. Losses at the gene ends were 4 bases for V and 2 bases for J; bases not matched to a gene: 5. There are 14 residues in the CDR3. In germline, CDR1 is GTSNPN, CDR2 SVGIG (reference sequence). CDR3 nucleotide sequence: TGTGCCTGGACTTCCGGACAGGGCAATCAGCCCCAGCATTTT. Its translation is CAWTSGQGNQPQHF.

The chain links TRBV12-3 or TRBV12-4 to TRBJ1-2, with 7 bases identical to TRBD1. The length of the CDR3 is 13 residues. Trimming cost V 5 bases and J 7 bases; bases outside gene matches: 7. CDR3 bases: TGTGCCAGCAGTCGACAGGGCGCGGGTGGCTACACCTTC. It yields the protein CASSRQGAGGYTF.

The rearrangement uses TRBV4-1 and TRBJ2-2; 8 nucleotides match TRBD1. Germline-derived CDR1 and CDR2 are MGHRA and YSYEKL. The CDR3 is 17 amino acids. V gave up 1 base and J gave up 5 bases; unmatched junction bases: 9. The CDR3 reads CASSQGEDRGLTGELFF. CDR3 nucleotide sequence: TGCGCCAGCAGCCAAGGCGAAGACAGGGGATTAACCGGGGAGCTGTTTTTT.

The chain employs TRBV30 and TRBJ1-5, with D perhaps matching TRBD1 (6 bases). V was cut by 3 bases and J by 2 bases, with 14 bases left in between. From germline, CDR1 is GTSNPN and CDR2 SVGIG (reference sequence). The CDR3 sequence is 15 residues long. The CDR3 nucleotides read TGTGCCTGGAGCCCCGGGACACTGGGCAATCAGCCCCAGCATTTT. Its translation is CAWSPGTLGNQPQHF.

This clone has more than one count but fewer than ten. CDR3 region: CAISDHTLHTEAFF. The CDR3, as DNA: TGTGCCATCAGTGACCACACATTACACACTGAAGCTTTCTTT. The rearrangement uses TRBV10-3 and TRBJ1-1, with D uncertain. The germline CDR1 and CDR2 sequences are ENHRY and SYGVKD. Trimming removed 3 bases at V and 3 bases at J, with 11 bases between. This CDR3 region has 14 residues.

The CDR3 coding sequence is TGCAGTGCTAGTCCTACTAGCGAAGAGACCCAGTACTTC. Amino acids: CSASPTSEETQYF. The rearrangement joins TRBV20-1 to TRBJ2-5, with TRBD2 identical over 7 bases. CDR3 size: 13 residues. CDR1 and CDR2 from the germline V gene are DFQATT and SNEGSKA (reference sequence). V trimming: 3 bases; J trimming: 3 bases; junction bases outside the gene matches: 4.

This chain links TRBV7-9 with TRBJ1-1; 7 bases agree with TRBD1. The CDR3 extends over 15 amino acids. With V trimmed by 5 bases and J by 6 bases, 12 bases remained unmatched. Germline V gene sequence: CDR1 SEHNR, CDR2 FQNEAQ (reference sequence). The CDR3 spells CASSLKTGTGSEAFF. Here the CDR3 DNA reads TGTGCCAGCAGCCTGAAGACAGGGACGGGGTCTGAAGCTTTCTTT.

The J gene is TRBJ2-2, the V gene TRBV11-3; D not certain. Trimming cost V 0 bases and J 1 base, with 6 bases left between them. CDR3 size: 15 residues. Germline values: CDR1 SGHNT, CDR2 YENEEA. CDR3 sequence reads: CASSLDSGNTGELFF. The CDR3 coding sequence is TGTGCCAGCAGCTTAGACTCGGGGAACACCGGGGAGCTGTTTTTT.

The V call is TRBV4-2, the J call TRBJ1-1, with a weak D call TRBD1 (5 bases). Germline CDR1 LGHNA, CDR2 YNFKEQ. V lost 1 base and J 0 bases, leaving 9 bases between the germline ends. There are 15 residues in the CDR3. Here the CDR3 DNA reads TGTGCCAGCAGCCAAGTTGGGGCTATGAACACTGAAGCTTTCTTT. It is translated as CASSQVGAMNTEAFF.

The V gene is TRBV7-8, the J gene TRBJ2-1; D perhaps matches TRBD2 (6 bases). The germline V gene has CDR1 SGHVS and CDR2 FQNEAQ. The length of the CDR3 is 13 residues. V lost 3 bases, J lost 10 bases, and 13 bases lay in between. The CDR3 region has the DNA TGTGCCAGCAGCTTGCCTCCGGGACTCGAGCAGTTCTTC. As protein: CASSLPPGLEQFF.